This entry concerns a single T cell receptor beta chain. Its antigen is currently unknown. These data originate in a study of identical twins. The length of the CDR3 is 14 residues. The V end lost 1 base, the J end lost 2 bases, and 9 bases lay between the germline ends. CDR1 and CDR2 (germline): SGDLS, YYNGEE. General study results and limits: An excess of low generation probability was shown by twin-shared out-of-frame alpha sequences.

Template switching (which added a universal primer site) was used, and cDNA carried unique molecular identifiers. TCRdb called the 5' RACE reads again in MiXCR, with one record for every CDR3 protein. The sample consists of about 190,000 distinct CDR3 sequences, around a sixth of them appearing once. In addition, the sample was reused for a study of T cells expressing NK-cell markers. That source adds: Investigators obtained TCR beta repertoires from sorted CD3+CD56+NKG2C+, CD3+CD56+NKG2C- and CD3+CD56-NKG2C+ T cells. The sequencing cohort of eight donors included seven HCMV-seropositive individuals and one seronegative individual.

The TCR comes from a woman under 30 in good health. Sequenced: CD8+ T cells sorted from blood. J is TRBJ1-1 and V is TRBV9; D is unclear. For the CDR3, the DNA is TGTGCCAGCAGCGTACGGAAGCAAAACACTGAAGCTTTCTTT. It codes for CASSVRKQNTEAFF. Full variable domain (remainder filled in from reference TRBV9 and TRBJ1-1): DSGVTQTPKHLITATGQRVTLRCSPRSGDLSVYWYQQSLDQGLQFLIQYYNGEERAKGNILERFSAQQFPDLHSELNLSSLELGDSALYFCASSVRKQNTEAFFGQGTRLTVV.